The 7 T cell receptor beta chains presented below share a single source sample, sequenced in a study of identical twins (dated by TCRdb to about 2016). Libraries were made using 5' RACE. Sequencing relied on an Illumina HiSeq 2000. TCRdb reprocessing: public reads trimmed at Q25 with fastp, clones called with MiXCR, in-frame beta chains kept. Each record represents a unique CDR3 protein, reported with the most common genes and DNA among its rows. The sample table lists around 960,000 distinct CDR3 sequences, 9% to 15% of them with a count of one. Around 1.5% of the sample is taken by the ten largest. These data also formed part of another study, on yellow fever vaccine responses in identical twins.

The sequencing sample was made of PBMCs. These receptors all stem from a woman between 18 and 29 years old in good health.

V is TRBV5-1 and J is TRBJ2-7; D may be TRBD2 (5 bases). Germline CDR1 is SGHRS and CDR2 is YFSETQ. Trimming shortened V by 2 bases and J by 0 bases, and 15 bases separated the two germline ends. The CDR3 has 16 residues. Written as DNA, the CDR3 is TGCGCCAGCAGCTTCCCCAGTGAGGCGGGCTCCTACGAGCAGTACTTC. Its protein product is CASSFPSEAGSYEQYF.

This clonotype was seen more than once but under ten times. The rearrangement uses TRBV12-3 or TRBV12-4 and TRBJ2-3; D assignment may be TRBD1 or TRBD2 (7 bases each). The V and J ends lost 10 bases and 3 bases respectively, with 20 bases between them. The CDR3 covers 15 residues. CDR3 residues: CATRRGGARTDTQYF. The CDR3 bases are TGTGCCACCCGCAGGGGGGGGGCGAGAACAGATACGCAGTATTTT.

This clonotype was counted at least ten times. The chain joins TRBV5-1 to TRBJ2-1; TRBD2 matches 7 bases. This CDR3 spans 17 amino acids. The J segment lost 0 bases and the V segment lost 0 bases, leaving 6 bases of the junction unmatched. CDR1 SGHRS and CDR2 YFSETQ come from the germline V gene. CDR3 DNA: TGCGCCAGCAGCTTGGGGGAGGGGAAGAGCTCCTACAATGAGCAGTTCTTC. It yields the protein CASSLGEGKSSYNEQFF.

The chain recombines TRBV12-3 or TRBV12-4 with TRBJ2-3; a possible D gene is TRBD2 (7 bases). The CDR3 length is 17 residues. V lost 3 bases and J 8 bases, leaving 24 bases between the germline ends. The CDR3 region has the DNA TGTGCCAGCAGTTTTGGGGGGGGGCAGACTTATGTTCGTACGCAGTATTTT. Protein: CASSFGGGQTYVRTQYF.

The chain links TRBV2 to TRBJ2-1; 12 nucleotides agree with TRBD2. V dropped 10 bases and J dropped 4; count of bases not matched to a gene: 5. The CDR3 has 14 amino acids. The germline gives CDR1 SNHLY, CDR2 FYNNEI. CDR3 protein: CATSGTSGYNEQFF. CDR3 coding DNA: TGTGCCACCTCCGGGACTAGCGGGTACAATGAGCAGTTCTTC.

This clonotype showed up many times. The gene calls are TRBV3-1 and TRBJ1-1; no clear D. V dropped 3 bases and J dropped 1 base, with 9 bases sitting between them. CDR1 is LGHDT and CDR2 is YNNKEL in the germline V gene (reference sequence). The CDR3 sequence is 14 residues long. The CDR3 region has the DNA TGTGCCAGCAGCCAGTACGGAGGGAACACTGAAGCTTTCTTT. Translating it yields CASSQYGGNTEAFF.

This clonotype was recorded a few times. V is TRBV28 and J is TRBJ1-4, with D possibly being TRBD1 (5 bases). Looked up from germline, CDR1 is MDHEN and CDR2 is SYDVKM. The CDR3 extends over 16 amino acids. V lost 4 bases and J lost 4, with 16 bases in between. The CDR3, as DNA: TGTGCCAGCAGTTCCAATCAGGGCACAAATAATGAAAAACTGTTTTTT. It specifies CASSSNQGTNNEKLFF.